This TCR beta chain stems from a study of blood T cell repertoires in COVID-19 (dated by TCRdb to about 2020). General notes on the study: Samples from collaborators originated in the United States, Italy and Spain and spanned both the acute and convalescent phases of COVID-19. The sample metadata nearly always contained a de-identified subject ID, COVID-19 status, age in years and sex. The repertoires were released in a freely available public database intended as a resource for research on the immune response to SARS-CoV-2. The dataset comprised deeply sampled blood TCRbeta repertoires from subjects exposed to, actively infected with, or recovered from COVID-19. Samples were obtained from the ongoing ImmuneRACE study (first 160 participants) and from over a thousand subjects provided by 6 global collaborators. Where HLA class I and class II types were available, the types were taken from metadata supplied by the sample provider, not from assay-based typing. The prospective study material was composed of cDNA or gDNA derived from T cells, B-cell-depleted T cells, or PBMCs. Study-level results and caveats: The quantity of clinical and demographic metadata differed by source and by participant and was supplied without curation.

TCRbeta CDR3 regions were amplified from genomic DNA by means of the immunoSEQ Assay, a bias-controlled multiplex PCR. Under the source paper's analysis protocol: Within the assay, amplification of reference gene primers was used to estimate how many nucleated cells each sample contained. Sequence reads were collapsed and filtered to measure the absolute abundance of every unique TCRbeta CDR3 rearrangement. Productive Simpson clonality was computed per sample as the square root of Simpson's diversity index over productive rearrangements. This immuneACCESS table, as held by TCRdb, lists in-frame sequences with V and J called but not all clones. Of the missing ones, under half trace to an unresolved V gene in checked studies; the others have no known cause. The V and J calls and the clone size are those of that table, but D and trimming were determined from the DNA. In all, the sample holds approximately 290,000 clones, and around 90% of those were seen once. Approximately 2.4% of the sample is taken by the ten largest.

Notes on this clone: The antigen this receptor binds is unknown. Base qualities are not provided; no much larger clone lies one nucleotide away.

Collaborating institutions collected whole blood in K2EDTA tubes following their own protocols. For TCRbeta analysis, collaborators shipped samples as frozen whole blood, isolated PBMCs, or DNA extracted from either of those sample types. Per the germline V gene, SGHRS is the CDR1 and YFSETQ is the CDR2. Its CDR3 holds 14 amino acids, cysteine through phenylalanine. Only the CDR3 DNA stays, 42 bases, in frame from base 1. V lost 3 bases and J lost 1 base; the stretch between them is 11 bases long. The sample was peripheral blood. This clonotype was sampled from a man aged 18 to 35 with active or convalescent COVID-19. The chain couples TRBV5-1 to TRBJ2-7, with TRBD1 tentatively as D gene (6 bases match). The DNA sequence is TGCGCCAGCAGCTGGGTCAGGGGATCCTACGAGCAGTACTTC. Translated, it gives CASSWVRGSYEQYF.